The clone carrying this TCR beta chain came up a few times. Clones were read by immunoSEQ multiplex PCR, and TCRdb kept only the in-frame ones, dropping some. This table has around 150,000 clones, approximately 80% appearing once. This specimen belongs to a study of blood T cell repertoires in COVID-19. Enrolled during active infection, Seattle patients were then followed longitudinally. This receptor was obtained from a woman aged 35 to 49 with COVID-19, enrolled during active disease. Sample: peripheral blood.

The DNA for the CDR3 is TGTGCCAGCAGCTTAGGGGTTGGGGAGTCACCCCTCCACTTT. Encoded protein: CASSLGVGESPLHF. The chain joins TRBV11-2 to TRBJ1-6, with D uncertain. CDR3 size: 14 residues. Germline V gene data show CDR1 as SGHAT and CDR2 as FQNNGV. V lost 1 base and J lost 10, with 11 bases in between.